The rows below give T cell receptor beta chains drawn from one sample of a study of T-cell reconstitution after alpha-beta-depleted transplantation in children. TCRdb passed the PCR reads through MiXCR, listing each CDR3 protein once. This table holds 45,000 to 55,000 distinct CDR3 sequences, around 9% found once. The sample in question was PBMCs, mostly from graft donor cells, obtained 60 days after TCRalphabeta/CD19-depleted stem cell transplant. These receptors all come from a male patient aged 2-15 years who had a stem cell transplant for chronic granulomatous disease, so the T cells may come from the graft donor. The conserved cysteine and the conserved F or W are not part of the CDR3 here.

j_call | v_call | cdr3_aa
TRBJ2-4 | TRBV20-1 | SARATQSVTKNIQY
TRBJ1-1 | TRBV11-2 | ASGTHPGVRDTEAF
TRBJ1-1 | TRBV7-8 | ASTIIPRVMNTEAF
TRBJ2-7 | TRBV18 | ASSNQGFYEQY
TRBJ2-3 | TRBV6-5 | ASRRLGAQY
TRBJ2-7 | TRBV29-1 | SVGRSGFYEQY
TRBJ2-5 | TRBV20-1 | SASGLVETQY
TRBJ1-5 | TRBV27 | ASSLPTGPANNQPQH
TRBJ2-3 | TRBV7-9 | ASSLASSRDTDTQY
TRBJ2-5 | TRBV24-1 | ATRSPGGTQY
TRBJ1-1 | TRBV6-1 | ASSETANTEAF
TRBJ2-7 | TRBV20-1 | SARAGGFPYEQY
TRBJ2-1 | TRBV7-9 | ASSPRQGRVNEQF
TRBJ1-3 | TRBV5-1 | ASSQGQGAAGNTIY
TRBJ1-3 | TRBV12-3/TRBV12-4 | ASSWGSQGTGSGNTIY
TRBJ2-3 | TRBV28 | ASSLTLAGGTQY
TRBJ1-2 | TRBV7-9 | ASSLAGTGQNYGYT
TRBJ2-1 | TRBV6-5 | ASSYGTSWNEQF
TRBJ1-2 | TRBV7-9 | ASSLGPGQGHGYT
TRBJ2-1 | TRBV19 | ASSDWDRGRNEQF
TRBJ2-1 | TRBV29-1 | SVEAWGKTYNEQF
TRBJ1-4 | TRBV28 | ASSPTVLGEKLF
TRBJ1-5 | TRBV20-1 | WARGPGQGARYSNQPQH
TRBJ2-1 | TRBV5-1 | ASSPTSGTYNEQF
TRBJ2-2 | TRBV20-1 | SARETGTVNTGELF
TRBJ2-5 | TRBV6-1 | ASSGTSGDQETQY
TRBJ1-1 | TRBV20-1 | SAREGADTEAF
TRBJ2-5 | TRBV5-6 | ASSADQGGGETQY
TRBJ2-3 | TRBV12-3/TRBV12-4 | AISDRDRAGWRSSDTQY
TRBJ2-7 | TRBV7-2 | ASSPRQGAYEQY
TRBJ2-5 | TRBV9 | ASSVDLMGTQY
TRBJ2-1 | TRBV28 | ASSLTRRTGTRNEQF
TRBJ2-1 | TRBV15 | ATSGPSSGIYNEQF
TRBJ2-1 | TRBV2 | ASSRGTGAHNEQF
TRBJ2-7 | TRBV27 | ASSLGSAPYEQY
TRBJ2-3 | TRBV29-1 | SVRSGTQY
TRBJ2-7 | TRBV27 | ASSLSSGTGSNKQY
TRBJ2-7 | TRBV3-1 | ASSYRTGGLYEQY
TRBJ2-7 | TRBV7-9 | AMSLGQGNGEQY
TRBJ2-4 | TRBV20-1 | SAGDYLAKNIQY
TRBJ2-3 | TRBV20-1 | SARWIRLGTDTQY
TRBJ1-5 | TRBV6-1 | ASRDLPGGGQPQH
TRBJ2-2 | TRBV30 | AWRQGPNTGELF
TRBJ1-6 | TRBV6-1 | ASRSYDRDRLNSPLH
TRBJ1-1 | TRBV25-1 | ASSRGGFAEAF
TRBJ1-5 | TRBV28 | ASSFWQGAEQPQH
TRBJ2-3 | TRBV13 | ASSSRGDNSFGTDTQY
TRBJ2-2 | TRBV29-1 | SVIYPNTGELF
TRBJ2-3 | TRBV18 | ASSRQGTRTDTQY
TRBJ2-7 | TRBV7-9 | ASSLVLAKGYEQY
TRBJ2-5 | TRBV9 | ASSGQGSYQETQY
TRBJ2-3 | TRBV20-1 | SASRGTDTQY
TRBJ2-7 | TRBV20-1 | SASGTPYEQY
TRBJ1-6 | TRBV7-9 | ASSSGQSPPPLH
TRBJ1-6 | TRBV30 | ACDPLDSPLH
TRBJ2-3 | TRBV7-8 | ASSSRTDTQY
TRBJ2-3 | TRBV5-1 | ASSSPGSGVSDTQY
TRBJ2-1 | TRBV6-5 | ASNDNRGLGEQF